What follows are 3 T cell receptor beta chains derived from one specimen sequenced in a study of T-cell reconstitution after alpha-beta-depleted transplantation in children. Construction of the TCRbeta library involved unique molecular identifiers. TCRdb redid the calling of the PCR reads with MiXCR, one entry per CDR3 protein. The repertoire consists of about 160,000 distinct CDR3 sequences, with 11% occurring once and the leading ten covering roughly an eighth. The source material was PBMCs, sampled before TCRalphabeta/CD19-depleted stem cell transplant. The receptors derive from a boy aged 2 to 9 with acute myeloid leukemia, due to receive a stem cell transplant.

This clonotype was picked up many times. DNA of the CDR3: TGTGCCAGCAGTTATGGGGGAAACATGAACACTGAAGCTTTCTTT. This codes for CASSYGGNMNTEAFF. V is TRBV12-3 or TRBV12-4 and J is TRBJ1-1; the D gene is possibly TRBD1 (5 bases). CDR3 length: 15 residues. The V gene lost 4 bases and the J gene lost 0 bases, with 12 bases spanning the gap.

This clonotype appeared many times. The CDR3 loop is CASSTNTFGQPQHF. In DNA form, the CDR3 reads TGTGCCAGCAGCACCAACACATTCGGTCAGCCCCAGCATTTT. This chain uses TRBV5-8 with TRBJ1-5; unclear D gene. This CDR3 has 14 residues. V lost 4 bases, J lost 6 bases, and 14 bases lay in between. The germline V gene encodes CDR1 SGHTS and CDR2 YDEGEE.

The chain joins TRBV12-3 or TRBV12-4 to TRBJ2-4; D remains ambiguous. Trimming removed 5 bases at V and 13 bases at J, with 18 bases between. The CDR3 has 13 amino acids. The CDR3 is CASSRPPLIGQYF. In DNA form, the CDR3 reads TGTGCCAGCAGTCGCCCCCCTTTGATAGGGCAGTACTTC.